Sequencing of this T cell receptor beta chain was carried out in a study of blood T cell repertoires in COVID-19. On the study more broadly: Specimens from acute and convalescent COVID-19 originated in the United States, Italy and Spain.

Data came from immunoSEQ multiplex PCR; TCRdb stores just in-frame clones and leaves some out. This sample has approximately 300,000 clones; 89% occur once, and the top ten carry about a tenth. Participants spanned ages about 18 to 100 years and resided in around 25 US areas. Participants' reported clinical history set cohort assignment. The sequenced sample was PBMCs or T cells enriched from blood (not recorded which). The clonotype comes from a woman aged 25 to 39 who had recovered from COVID-19.

The CDR3 spells CSVVRAGGETQYF. In DNA, the CDR3 is TGCAGCGTTGTAAGGGCGGGAGGGGAGACCCAGTACTTC. The V call is TRBV29-1, the J call TRBJ2-5; TRBD2 matches at 9 bases. CDR3 length: 13 residues. From germline, CDR1 is SQVTM and CDR2 ANQGSEA. Unmatched junction bases numbered 5, after V lost 4 bases and J lost 5 bases.